The sequence of this T cell receptor (beta chain) was determined in a study of blood T cell repertoires in COVID-19. Looking at the study overall: Material from acute and convalescent COVID-19 was sourced from the United States, Italy and Spain. PBMCs, B-cell-depleted T cells, or T cells were the source of the cDNA or gDNA that made up the material.

In its sample, this clone was seen once. The CDR3 is 14 residues long. V lost 6 bases to trimming and J lost 1 base, with 13 bases between them. Germline loops: CDR1 MNHEY, CDR2 SVGAGI. The authors' processing: Counts of nucleated cells, estimated from reference gene primer amplification, were obtained. TCRdb's table, derived via immunoSEQ multiplex PCR, lists solely in-frame clones and lacks some. From that table come the V and J calls and clone size; the DNA was used to work out D and trimming. Of around 170,000 clones listed, 86% are singletons. This sequence joins TRBV6-5 and TRBJ2-7; possibly TRBD2 for D (5 bases). The TCR originated in a man aged 50 to 60 with active or convalescent COVID-19. Sequencing was carried out using peripheral blood. CDR3 loop: CASSERAESYEQYF. CDR3 bases: TGTGCCAGCAGCGAGAGAGCGGAGTCCTACGAGCAGTACTTC.